The next 20 T cell receptor beta chains were all read from a single sample in a study of beta chain features in type 1 diabetes. Overall study results and limits: TCRB CDR3 length was moderately but significantly reduced in all four CD4+ subsets of Type 1 diabetes patients.

No antigen is known for these receptors. Reverse transcription of all isolated RNA meant that expressed TCRB transcripts were sequenced. Clones were sequenced by immunoSEQ multiplex PCR, and TCRdb holds only the in-frame ones, with some missing. The data contain more than 550,000 clones, about 14% of them singletons. Sequencing was performed on naive CD4+ T cells from blood. The receptor set was obtained from a man aged 18 to 29 with type 1 diabetes.

The CDR3 region has the DNA TGTGCCTGGAACGGCCTCGAAGCGGGAGGGCGACACGGGGCGGATACGCAGTATTTT. This encodes CAWNGLEAGGRHGADTQYF. The chain recombines TRBV30 with TRBJ2-3, with 10 bases that match TRBD2. J gave up 6 bases and V 4 bases, and 22 bases lay outside the gene matches. From germline, CDR1 is GTSNPN and CDR2 SVGIG (reference sequence). CDR3 length: 19 residues.

This clone has only a few counts. J is TRBJ1-5 and V is TRBV27; a possible D gene is TRBD1 (5 bases). Germline CDR1 MNHEY, CDR2 SMNVEV (reference sequence). The CDR3 consists of 14 residues. The ends were cut back, 4 bases at V and 11 bases at J, with 18 bases in the middle. The CDR3 here is CASSSRGPGMAQHF. CDR3 coding DNA: TGTGCCAGCAGTTCTAGGGGACCGGGAATGGCCCAGCATTTT.

This clone was found a few times. This rearrangement joins TRBV7-6 to TRBJ1-5; D unclear. V was clipped by 1 base and J by 1 base, with 5 bases between them. Per the germline V gene, CDR1 is SGHVS and CDR2 is FNYEAQ. The CDR3 totals 14 residues. CDR3 in DNA: TGTGCCAGCAGCTTAGGAAACAGCAATCAGCCCCAGCATTTT. Protein: CASSLGNSNQPQHF.

The CDR3 DNA sequence: TGTGCCAGCAGCCCAACAGGTCAAGAGACCCAGTACTTC. This translates into CASSPTGQETQYF. The rearrangement joins TRBV9 to TRBJ2-5; D possibly corresponds to TRBD1 (5 bases). Germline V CDR1 and CDR2: SGDLS, YYNGEE. The V gene lost 4 bases and the J gene lost 2 bases, with 9 bases spanning the gap. The CDR3 runs 13 residues.

This clone was found a few times. The V gene is TRBV14, the J gene TRBJ2-3, with D hard to call. V dropped 0 bases and J dropped 3 bases, with 13 bases sitting between them. The CDR3 totals 16 residues. In germline, CDR1 is SGHDN, CDR2 FVKESK. The chain's CDR3 is CASSQDLARKTDTQYF. CDR3 bases: TGTGCCAGCAGCCAAGATCTGGCCAGAAAGACAGATACGCAGTATTTT.

The chain employs TRBV5-1 and TRBJ2-3; 7 bases are shared with TRBD2. This CDR3 has 15 amino acids. J gave up 4 bases and V 4 bases, and 9 bases lay outside the gene matches. The germline CDR1 and CDR2 sequences are SGHRS and YFSETQ. The chain's CDR3 is CASSPTSAGPDTQYF. The CDR3 DNA reads as TGCGCCAGCAGCCCAACTAGCGCGGGCCCAGATACGCAGTATTTT.

The J gene is TRBJ2-5, the V gene TRBV25-1; D not resolved. The V gene lost 4 bases and the J gene lost 7 bases, with 7 bases spanning the gap. Germline V gives CDR1 MGHDK, CDR2 SYGVNS. The CDR3 spans 11 residues. DNA for the CDR3: TGTGCCAGCAGTGGACCAGGGACCCAGTACTTC. Translated: CASSGPGTQYF.

The chain combines TRBV18 with TRBJ1-1; D call uncertain. The V and J ends lost 0 bases and 1 base respectively, with 15 bases between them. This CDR3 contains 17 residues. CDR1 and CDR2 (germline): KGHSH, LQKENI. The CDR3 DNA is TGTGCCAGCTCACCACCGCCACCGACTATTAAGAACACTGAAGCTTTCTTT. The encoded protein is CASSPPPPTIKNTEAFF.

Comments on this clone: Other nucleotide sequences in the sample specify the same CDR3. The chain carries TRBV19 and TRBJ2-3; D is unclear. Trimming took off 2 bases at V and 6 bases at J, with 6 bases between the two ends. This CDR3 has 12 amino acids. Looked up from germline, CDR1 is LNHDA and CDR2 is SQIVND (reference sequence). The CDR3 sequence: CASSISPDTQYF. As DNA, the CDR3 is TGTGCCAGTAGTATAAGTCCGGATACGCAGTATTTT.

This clone was observed a few times. The gene calls are TRBV2 and TRBJ2-1; D not resolved. This CDR3 comprises 10 residues. Trimming pared 8 bases from V and 5 bases from J, leaving 4 bases between. CDR1 and CDR2 from the germline V gene are SNHLY and FYNNEI. As DNA, the CDR3 is TGTGCCAGCGGGAACAATGAGCAGTTCTTC. It codes for CASGNNEQFF. Full variable domain (outside the CDR3, taken from reference TRBV2 and TRBJ2-1): EPEVTQTPSHQVTQMGQEVILRCVPISNHLYFYWYRQILGQKVEFLVSFYNNEISEKSEIFDDQFSVERPDGSNFTLKIRSTKLEDSAMYFCASGNNEQFFGPGTRLTVL.

This clone was found a few times. This chain links TRBV18 with TRBJ1-2; TRBD1 might be the D (6 bases). The length of the CDR3 is 13 residues. CDR1 and CDR2 from the germline V gene are KGHSH and LQKENI. Trimming took 6 bases from V and 6 from J, leaving 14 bases between them. The CDR3 loop is CASSVQGSDGYTF. The CDR3 DNA reads as TGTGCCAGCTCCGTCCAGGGGTCCGATGGCTACACCTTC.

This chain joins TRBV18 and TRBJ2-7; a possible D gene is TRBD1 (6 bases). V lost 6 bases, J lost 5 bases, and 14 bases lay in between. The CDR3 is made up of 13 amino acids. Per germline, CDR1 KGHSH and CDR2 LQKENI. The CDR3 coding sequence is TGTGCCAGCTCCCCCTCGGCAGGGGACGAGCAGTACTTC. This codes for CASSPSAGDEQYF.

This clone has just a few counts. V is TRBV7-8 and J is TRBJ2-4; D gene unclear. The V end lost 1 base, the J end lost 1 base, and 14 bases lay between the germline ends. The CDR3 is 17 residues long. Germline lookup yields CDR1 SGHVS and CDR2 FQNEAQ. The CDR3 nucleotides read TGTGCCAGCAGCTTAGAAAGACTCCCCGTTGCCAAAAACATTCAGTACTTC. This codes for CASSLERLPVAKNIQYF.

The V call is TRBV28, the J call TRBJ2-2, with D unclear. Germline loops: CDR1 MDHEN, CDR2 SYDVKM. Trimming pared 10 bases from V and 5 bases from J, leaving 17 bases between. The CDR3 runs to 14 residues. The CDR3 DNA is TGTGCCACCGGTTCGGGCCGGCGGACCGGGGAGCTGTTTTTT. Protein: CATGSGRRTGELFF. The entire variable domain, with the rest obtained from reference TRBV28 and TRBJ2-2, is as follows: DVKVTQSSRYLVKRTGEKVFLECVQDMDHENMFWYRQDPGLGLRLIYFSYDVKMKEKGDIPEGYSVSREKKERFSLILESASTNQTSMYLCATGSGRRTGELFFGEGSRLTVL.

The rearrangement joins TRBV4-3 to TRBJ1-3, with a weak D call TRBD1 (6 bases). V lost 1 base and J lost 1, with 11 bases in between. CDR1 and CDR2 from the germline V gene are LGHNA and YSLEER. The CDR3 extends over 16 amino acids. The CDR3 is CASSQGNRVSGNTIYF. CDR3 DNA: TGCGCCAGCAGCCAAGGGAACAGGGTGTCTGGAAACACCATATATTTT.

This clone was observed a handful of times. This rearrangement joins TRBV7-2 to TRBJ2-1; 8 bases fit TRBD2. Germline V gene lookup returns CDR1 SGHTA and CDR2 FQGNSA. The CDR3 runs to 16 residues. Trimming at V came to 5 bases and at J to 4 bases, leaving 10 bases not matched to a gene. DNA for the CDR3: TGTGCCAGCAGCGTTCCTCCGGGACTAGGGTACAATGAGCAGTTCTTC. Translating it yields CASSVPPGLGYNEQFF.

The chain uses TRBV7-9 and TRBJ1-6; D not certain. Trimming left V 5 bases short and J 11 bases short, with 10 bases between. This CDR3 is built from 12 residues. Germline V lookup: CDR1 SEHNR, CDR2 FQNEAQ (reference sequence). The CDR3, as DNA: TGTGCCAGCAGCCCATTTAGAGCACCCCTCCACTTT. It is translated as CASSPFRAPLHF.

The rearrangement joins TRBV29-1 to TRBJ2-3; D is undetermined. Germline-derived CDR1 and CDR2 are SQVTM and ANQGSEA. The V and J ends lost 0 bases and 3 bases respectively, with 4 bases between them. The CDR3 spans 12 residues. Here the CDR3 DNA reads TGCAGCGTTGAAGATGGAACAGATACGCAGTATTTT. Residues: CSVEDGTDTQYF.

V and J are TRBV7-3 and TRBJ2-2; D possibly uses TRBD1 or TRBD2 (6 bases each). With 3 bases removed from V and 3 bases from J, the gap between germline ends came to 14 bases. The CDR3 contains 16 residues. Germline CDR1 reads SGHTA; CDR2 reads FQGTGA. This chain's CDR3 is CASSFGGLGYTGELFF. CDR3 coding DNA: TGTGCCAGCAGCTTCGGGGGCCTTGGGTACACCGGGGAGCTGTTTTTT.

This clone was found a few times. The chain couples TRBV10-3 to TRBJ2-3, with 8 positions matching TRBD2. This CDR3 has 16 amino acids. Looked up from germline, CDR1 is ENHRY and CDR2 is SYGVKD. J gave up 2 bases and V 4 bases, and 8 bases lay outside the gene matches. DNA for the CDR3: TGTGCCATCAGTGGGCTAGCGGGCACTTCCACAGATACGCAGTATTTT. This gives the protein CAISGLAGTSTDTQYF.